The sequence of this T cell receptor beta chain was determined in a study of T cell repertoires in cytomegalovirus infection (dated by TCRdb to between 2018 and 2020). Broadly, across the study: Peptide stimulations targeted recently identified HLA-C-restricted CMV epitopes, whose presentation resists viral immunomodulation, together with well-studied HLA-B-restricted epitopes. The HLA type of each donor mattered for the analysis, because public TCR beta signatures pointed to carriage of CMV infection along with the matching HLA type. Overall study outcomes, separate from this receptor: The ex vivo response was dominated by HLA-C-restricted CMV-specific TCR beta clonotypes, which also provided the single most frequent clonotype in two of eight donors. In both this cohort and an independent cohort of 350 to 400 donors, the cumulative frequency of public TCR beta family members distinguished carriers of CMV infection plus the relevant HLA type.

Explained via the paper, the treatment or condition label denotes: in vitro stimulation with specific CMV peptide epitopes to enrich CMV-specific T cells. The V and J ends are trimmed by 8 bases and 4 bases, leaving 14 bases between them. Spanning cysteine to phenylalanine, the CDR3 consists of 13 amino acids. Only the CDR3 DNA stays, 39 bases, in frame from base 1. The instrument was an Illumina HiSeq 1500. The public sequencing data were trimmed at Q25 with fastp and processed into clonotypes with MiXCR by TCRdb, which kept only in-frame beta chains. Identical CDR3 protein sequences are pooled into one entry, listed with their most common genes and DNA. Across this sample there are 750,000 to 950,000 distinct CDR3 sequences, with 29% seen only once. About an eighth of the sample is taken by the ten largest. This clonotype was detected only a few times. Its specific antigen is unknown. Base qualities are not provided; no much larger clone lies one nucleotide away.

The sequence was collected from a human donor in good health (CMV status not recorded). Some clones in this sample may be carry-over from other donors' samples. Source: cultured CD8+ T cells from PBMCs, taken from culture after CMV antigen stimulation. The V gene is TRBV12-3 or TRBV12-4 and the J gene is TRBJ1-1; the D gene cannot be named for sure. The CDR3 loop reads CASRDGAITEAFF. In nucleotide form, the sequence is TGTGCCAGCCGAGACGGTGCTATCACTGAAGCTTTCTTT.